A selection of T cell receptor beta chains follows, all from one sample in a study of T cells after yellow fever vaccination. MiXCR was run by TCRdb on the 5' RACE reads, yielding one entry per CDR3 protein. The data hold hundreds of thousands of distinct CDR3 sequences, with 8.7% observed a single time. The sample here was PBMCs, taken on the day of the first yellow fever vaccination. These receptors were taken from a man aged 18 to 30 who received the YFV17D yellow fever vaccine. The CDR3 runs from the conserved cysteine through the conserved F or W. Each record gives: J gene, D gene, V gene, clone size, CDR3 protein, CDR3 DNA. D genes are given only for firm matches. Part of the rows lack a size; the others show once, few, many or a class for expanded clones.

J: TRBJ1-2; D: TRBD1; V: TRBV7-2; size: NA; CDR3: CASSSRRQGLNYGYTF; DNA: TGTGCCAGCAGCTCCCGCCGACAGGGGCTAAACTATGGCTACACCTTC
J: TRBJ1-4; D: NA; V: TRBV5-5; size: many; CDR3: CASRGGATNEKLFF; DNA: TGTGCCTCGAGGGGTGGGGCAACTAATGAAAAACTGTTTTTT
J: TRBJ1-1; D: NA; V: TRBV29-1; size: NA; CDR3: CSVKGLGGTEAFF; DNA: TGCAGCGTTAAGGGCCTCGGCGGCACTGAAGCTTTCTTT
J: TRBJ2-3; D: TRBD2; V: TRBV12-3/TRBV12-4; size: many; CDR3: CASSLAGADTQYF; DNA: TGTGCCAGCAGCTTAGCGGGGGCAGATACGCAGTATTTT
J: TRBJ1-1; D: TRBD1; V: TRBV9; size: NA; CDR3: CASSVQGGNTEAFF; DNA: TGTGCCAGCAGCGTACAGGGGGGAAACACTGAAGCTTTCTTT
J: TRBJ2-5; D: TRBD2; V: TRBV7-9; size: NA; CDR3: CASSPGLAGEKYF; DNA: TGTGCCAGCAGCCCGGGACTAGCGGGGGAGAAGTACTTC
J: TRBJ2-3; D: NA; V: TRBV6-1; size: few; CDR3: CASSPGLRTDTQYF; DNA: TGTGCCAGCAGTCCCGGGCTTCGCACAGATACGCAGTATTTT
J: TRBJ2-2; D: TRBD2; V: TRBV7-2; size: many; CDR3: CASGPLRGGNPGELFF; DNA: TGTGCCAGCGGACCATTGCGCGGGGGGAACCCCGGGGAGCTGTTTTTT
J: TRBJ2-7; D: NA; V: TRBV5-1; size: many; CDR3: CASRRFQGSHEQYF; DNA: TGCGCCAGTCGGAGGTTCCAGGGGAGCCACGAGCAGTACTTC
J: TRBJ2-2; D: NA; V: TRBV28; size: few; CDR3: CASSLTGKERELFF; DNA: TGTGCCAGCAGTTTAACGGGGAAAGAAAGGGAGCTGTTTTTT
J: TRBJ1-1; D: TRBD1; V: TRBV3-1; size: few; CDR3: CASSPSQGQGTEAFF; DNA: TGTGCCAGCAGCCCGTCCCAAGGACAGGGGACTGAAGCTTTCTTT
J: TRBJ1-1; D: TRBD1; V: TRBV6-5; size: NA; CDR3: CASSYSGQGGTEAFF; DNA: TGTGCCAGCAGTTACTCAGGACAGGGTGGGACTGAAGCTTTCTTT
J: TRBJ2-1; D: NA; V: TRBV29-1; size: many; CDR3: CSVEKGSNEQFF; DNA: TGCAGCGTTGAAAAGGGTTCGAATGAGCAGTTCTTC
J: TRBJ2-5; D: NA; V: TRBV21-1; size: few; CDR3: CASDETQYF; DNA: TGTGCCAGCGACGAGACCCAGTACTTC
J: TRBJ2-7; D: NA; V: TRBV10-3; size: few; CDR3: CAISEVSGNEQYF; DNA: TGTGCCATCAGTGAAGTATCAGGGAACGAGCAGTACTTC
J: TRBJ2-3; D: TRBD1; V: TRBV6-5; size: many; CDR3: CASSYSTRDSPSTDTQYF; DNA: TGTGCCAGCAGTTACTCGACCAGGGACAGCCCTAGCACAGATACGCAGTATTTT
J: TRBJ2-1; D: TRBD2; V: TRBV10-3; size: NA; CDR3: CAISEYGLVGYNEQFF; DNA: TGTGCCATCAGTGAGTACGGACTAGTTGGGTACAATGAGCAGTTCTTC
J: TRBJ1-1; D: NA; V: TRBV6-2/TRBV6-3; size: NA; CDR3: CASIGAEAFF; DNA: TGTGCCAGCATCGGTGCTGAAGCTTTCTTT
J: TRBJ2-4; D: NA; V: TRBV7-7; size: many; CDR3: CASSSLGPKVAKNIQYF; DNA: TGTGCCAGCAGCTCATTGGGACCCAAGGTAGCCAAAAACATTCAGTACTTC
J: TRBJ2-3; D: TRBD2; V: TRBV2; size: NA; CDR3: CASRLLVSGGRDTQYF; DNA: TGTGCCAGTAGACTACTAGTTAGCGGGGGACGAGATACGCAGTATTTT
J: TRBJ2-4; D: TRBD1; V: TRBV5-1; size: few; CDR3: CASTRDRGENIQYF; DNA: TGCGCCAGCACCAGGGACAGGGGCGAAAACATTCAGTACTTC
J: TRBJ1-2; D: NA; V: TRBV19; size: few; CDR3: CASRARQTFNYGYTF; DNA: TGTGCCAGTAGAGCCCGACAGACGTTCAACTATGGCTACACCTTC
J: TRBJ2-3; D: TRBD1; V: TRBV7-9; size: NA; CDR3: CASSLPTGGSTDTQYF; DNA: TGTGCCAGCAGCTTACCCACAGGGGGAAGCACAGATACGCAGTATTTT
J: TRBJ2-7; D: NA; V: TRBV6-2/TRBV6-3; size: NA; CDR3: CASSYILYEQYF; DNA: TGTGCCAGCAGCTATATTCTCTACGAGCAGTACTTC
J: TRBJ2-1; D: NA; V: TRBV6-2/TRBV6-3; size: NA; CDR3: CASSGVPNEQFF; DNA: TGTGCCAGCAGTGGCGTCCCCAATGAGCAGTTCTTC
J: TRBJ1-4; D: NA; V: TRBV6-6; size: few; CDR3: CASRGNGEKLFF; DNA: TGTGCCAGCCGAGGGAACGGTGAAAAACTGTTTTTT
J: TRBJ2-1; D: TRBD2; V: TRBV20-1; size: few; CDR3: CSALSRSGGFYNEQFF; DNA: TGCAGTGCTCTTAGCAGGAGCGGGGGGTTCTACAATGAGCAGTTCTTC
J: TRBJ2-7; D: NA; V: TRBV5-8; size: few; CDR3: CASSSRDGIYEQYF; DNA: TGTGCCAGCAGCTCGCGGGACGGCATCTACGAGCAGTACTTC
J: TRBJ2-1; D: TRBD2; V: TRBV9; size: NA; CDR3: CASSVAVAGGNEQFF; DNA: TGTGCCAGCAGCGTAGCGGTAGCGGGGGGCAATGAGCAGTTCTTC
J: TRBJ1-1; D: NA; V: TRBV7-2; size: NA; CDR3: CASSHRFRVAEAFF; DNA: TGTGCCAGCAGCCATCGCTTCAGGGTCGCTGAAGCTTTCTTT
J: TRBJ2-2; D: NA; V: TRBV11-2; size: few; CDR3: CASSAQEGVGELFF; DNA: TGTGCCAGCAGCGCACAAGAGGGGGTCGGGGAGCTGTTTTTT
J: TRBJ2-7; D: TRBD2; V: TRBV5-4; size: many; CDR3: CASSAAGGLSYEQYF; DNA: TGTGCCAGCAGCGCAGCGGGGGGTCTCTCCTACGAGCAGTACTTC
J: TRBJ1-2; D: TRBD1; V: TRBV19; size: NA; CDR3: CASSMIGTGLQVGGYTF; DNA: TGTGCCAGTAGTATGATCGGGACAGGGCTTCAAGTCGGTGGCTACACCTTC
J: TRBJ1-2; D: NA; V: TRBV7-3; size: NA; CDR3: CASSPPRGYGYTF; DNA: TGTGCCAGCAGCCCCCCCCGGGGATATGGCTACACCTTC
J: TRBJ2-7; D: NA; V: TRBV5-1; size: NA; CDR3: CASSLEGVEQYF; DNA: TGCGCCAGCAGCTTGGAGGGGGTCGAGCAGTACTTC
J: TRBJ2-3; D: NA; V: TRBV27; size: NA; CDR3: CASSLWGARTDTQYF; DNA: TGTGCCAGCAGTTTATGGGGGGCGCGAACAGATACGCAGTATTTT
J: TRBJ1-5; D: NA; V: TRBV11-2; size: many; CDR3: CASSFCGGMGNQPQHF; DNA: TGTGCCAGCAGCTTCTGTGGGGGGATGGGCAATCAGCCCCAGCATTTT
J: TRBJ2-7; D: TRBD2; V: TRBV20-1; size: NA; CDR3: CCASYPLRGVLYEQYF; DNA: TGCTGTGCTAGTTATCCCCTACGGGGGGTCCTCTACGAGCAGTACTTC
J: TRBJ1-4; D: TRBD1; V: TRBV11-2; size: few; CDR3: CASEGAGEKLFF; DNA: TGTGCCAGCGAGGGGGCGGGGGAAAAACTGTTTTTT
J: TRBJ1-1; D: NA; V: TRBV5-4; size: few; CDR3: CASSLQSLRGTEAFF; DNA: TGTGCCAGCAGCCTGCAGTCACTCAGGGGAACTGAAGCTTTCTTT
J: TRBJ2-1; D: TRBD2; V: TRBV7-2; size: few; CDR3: CASSYGMTSGNEQFF; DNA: TGTGCCAGCAGCTACGGGATGACTAGCGGGAATGAGCAGTTCTTC
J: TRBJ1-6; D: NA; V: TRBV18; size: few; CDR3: CASSQHGVENSPLHF; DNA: TGTGCCAGCTCCCAACACGGGGTCGAGAATTCACCCCTCCACTTT
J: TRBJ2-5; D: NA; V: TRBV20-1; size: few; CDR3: CSASEFVTQETQYF; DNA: TGCAGTGCTAGCGAGTTCGTTACTCAAGAGACCCAGTACTTC
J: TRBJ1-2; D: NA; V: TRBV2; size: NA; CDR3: CASSEARETENYGYTF; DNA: TGTGCCAGCAGTGAAGCGCGCGAGACAGAGAACTATGGCTACACCTTC
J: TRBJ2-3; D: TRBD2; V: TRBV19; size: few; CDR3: CASSTLERGHGHF; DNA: TGTGCCAGTAGTACCCTTGAGCGGGGGCATGGACATTTT
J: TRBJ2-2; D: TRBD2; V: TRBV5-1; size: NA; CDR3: CASISGGAAGELFF; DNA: TGCGCCAGCATCAGCGGGGGGGCCGCCGGGGAGCTGTTTTTT
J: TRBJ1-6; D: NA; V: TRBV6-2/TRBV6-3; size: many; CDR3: CASSYRGYNSPLHF; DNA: TGTGCCAGCAGTTACCGCGGTTATAATTCACCCCTCCACTTT
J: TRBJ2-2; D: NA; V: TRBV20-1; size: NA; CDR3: CSARPGVNTGELFF; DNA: TGCAGTGCTAGACCAGGGGTGAACACCGGGGAGCTGTTTTTT
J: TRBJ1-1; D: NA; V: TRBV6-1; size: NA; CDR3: CASSSRSTGGTEAFF; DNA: TGTGCCAGCAGTAGCCGGTCGACAGGCGGCACTGAAGCTTTCTTT
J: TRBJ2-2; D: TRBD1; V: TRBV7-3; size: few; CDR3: CASSLSPSQGAGGELFF; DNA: TGTGCCAGCAGCTTATCTCCGAGTCAGGGGGCCGGCGGGGAGCTGTTTTTT
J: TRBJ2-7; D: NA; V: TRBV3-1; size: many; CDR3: CASSQVGREMGQYF; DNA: TGTGCCAGCAGCCAAGTGGGACGGGAGATGGGCCAGTACTTC
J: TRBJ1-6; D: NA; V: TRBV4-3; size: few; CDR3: CASSQAWTVNSPLHF; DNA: TGCGCCAGCAGCCAAGCCTGGACAGTGAATTCACCCCTCCACTTT
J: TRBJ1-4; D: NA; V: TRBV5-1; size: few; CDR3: CASSLTEINEKLFF; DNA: TGCGCCAGCAGCCTTACAGAAATAAATGAAAAACTGTTTTTT
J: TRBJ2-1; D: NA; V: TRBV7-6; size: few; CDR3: CASSLRLVSYNEQFF; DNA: TGTGCCAGCAGCTTACGGCTAGTTTCCTACAATGAGCAGTTCTTC
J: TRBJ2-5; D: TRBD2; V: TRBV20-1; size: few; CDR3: CSARASGVETQYF; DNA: TGCAGTGCTAGAGCTAGCGGGGTAGAGACCCAGTACTTC